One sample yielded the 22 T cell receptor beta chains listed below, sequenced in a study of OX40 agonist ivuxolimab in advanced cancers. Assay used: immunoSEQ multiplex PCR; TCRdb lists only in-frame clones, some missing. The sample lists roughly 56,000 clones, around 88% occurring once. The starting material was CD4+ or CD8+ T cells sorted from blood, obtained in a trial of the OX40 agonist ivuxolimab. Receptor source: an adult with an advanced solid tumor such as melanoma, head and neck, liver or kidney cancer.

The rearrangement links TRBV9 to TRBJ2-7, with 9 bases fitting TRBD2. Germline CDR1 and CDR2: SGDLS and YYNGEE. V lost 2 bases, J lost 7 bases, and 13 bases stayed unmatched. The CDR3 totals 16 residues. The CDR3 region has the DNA TGTGCCAGCAGCGTCGGCGGGAGGGTTGGGACGGGGGAGCAGTACTTC. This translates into CASSVGGRVGTGEQYF.

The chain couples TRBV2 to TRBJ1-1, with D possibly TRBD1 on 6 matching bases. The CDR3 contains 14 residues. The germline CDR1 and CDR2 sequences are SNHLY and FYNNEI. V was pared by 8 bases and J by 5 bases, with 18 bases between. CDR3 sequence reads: CASASPGERTEAFF. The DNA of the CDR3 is TGTGCCAGCGCCAGTCCAGGGGAGAGGACTGAAGCTTTCTTT.

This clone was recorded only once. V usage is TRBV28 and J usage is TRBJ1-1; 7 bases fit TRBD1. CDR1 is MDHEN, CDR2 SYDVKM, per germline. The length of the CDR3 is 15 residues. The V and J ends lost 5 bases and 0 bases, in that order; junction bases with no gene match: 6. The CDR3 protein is CASSLSGQLNTEAFF. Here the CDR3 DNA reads TGTGCCAGCAGTCTATCGGGACAGCTGAACACTGAAGCTTTCTTT.

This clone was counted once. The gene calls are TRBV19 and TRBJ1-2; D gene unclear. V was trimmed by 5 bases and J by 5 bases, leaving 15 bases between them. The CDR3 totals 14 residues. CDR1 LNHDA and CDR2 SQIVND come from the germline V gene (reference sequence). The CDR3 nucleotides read TGTGCCAGTAGTCCGGGCGGGTTTCCTTATGGCTACACCTTC. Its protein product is CASSPGGFPYGYTF.

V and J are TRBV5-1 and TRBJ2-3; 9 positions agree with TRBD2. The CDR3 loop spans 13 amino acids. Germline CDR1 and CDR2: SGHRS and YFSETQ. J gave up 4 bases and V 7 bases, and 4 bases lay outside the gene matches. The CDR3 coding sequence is TGCGCCAGCGGGCGGGAGGGCGCAGATACGCAGTATTTT. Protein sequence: CASGREGADTQYF.

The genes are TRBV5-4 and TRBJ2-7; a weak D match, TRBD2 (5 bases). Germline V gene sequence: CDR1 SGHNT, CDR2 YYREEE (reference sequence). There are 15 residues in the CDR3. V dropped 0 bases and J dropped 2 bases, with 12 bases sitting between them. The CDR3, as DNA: TGTGCCAGCAGCTTGGCCGGACTGCGTACCTACGAGCAGTACTTC. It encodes CASSLAGLRTYEQYF. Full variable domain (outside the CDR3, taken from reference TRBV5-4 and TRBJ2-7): ETGVTQSPTHLIKTRGQQVTLRCSSQSGHNTVSWYQQALGQGPQFIFQYYREEENGRGNFPPRFSGLQFPNYSSELNVNALELDDSALYLCASSLAGLRTYEQYFGPGTRLTVT.

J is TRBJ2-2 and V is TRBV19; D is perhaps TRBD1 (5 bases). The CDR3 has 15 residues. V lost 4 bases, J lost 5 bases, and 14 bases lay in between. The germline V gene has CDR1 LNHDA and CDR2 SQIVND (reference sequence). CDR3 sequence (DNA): TGTGCCAGTAGTACTCAGGGCCGGTTTACCGGGGAGCTGTTTTTT. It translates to CASSTQGRFTGELFF.

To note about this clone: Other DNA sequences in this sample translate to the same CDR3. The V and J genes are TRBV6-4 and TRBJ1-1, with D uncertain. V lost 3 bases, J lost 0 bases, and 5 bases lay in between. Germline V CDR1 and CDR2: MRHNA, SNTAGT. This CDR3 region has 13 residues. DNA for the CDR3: TGTGCCAGCAGTGAACAGCTGAACACTGAAGCTTTCTTT. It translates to CASSEQLNTEAFF.

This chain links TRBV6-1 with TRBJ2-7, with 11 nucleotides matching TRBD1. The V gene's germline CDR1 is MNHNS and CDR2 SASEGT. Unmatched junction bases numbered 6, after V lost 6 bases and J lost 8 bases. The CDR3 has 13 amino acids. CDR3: CASRPGQGVKQYF. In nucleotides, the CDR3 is TGTGCCAGCAGGCCGGGACAGGGGGTCAAGCAGTACTTC.

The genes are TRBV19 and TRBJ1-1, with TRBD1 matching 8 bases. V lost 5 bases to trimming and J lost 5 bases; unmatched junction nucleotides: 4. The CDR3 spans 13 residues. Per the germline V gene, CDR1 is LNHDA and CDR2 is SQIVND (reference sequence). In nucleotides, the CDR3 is TGTGCCAGTAGTCCGACAGGGGAGACTGAAGCTTTCTTT. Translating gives CASSPTGETEAFF.

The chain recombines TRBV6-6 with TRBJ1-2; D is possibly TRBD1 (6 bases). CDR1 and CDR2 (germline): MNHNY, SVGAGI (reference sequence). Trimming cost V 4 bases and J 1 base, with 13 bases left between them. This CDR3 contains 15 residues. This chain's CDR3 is CASSFRQDYNYGYTF. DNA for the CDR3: TGTGCCAGCAGTTTCAGACAGGATTATAACTATGGCTACACCTTC.

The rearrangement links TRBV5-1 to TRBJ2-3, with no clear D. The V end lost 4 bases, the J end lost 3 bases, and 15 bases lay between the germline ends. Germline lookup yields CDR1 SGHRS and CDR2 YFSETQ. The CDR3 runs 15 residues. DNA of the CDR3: TGCGCCAGCAGCCTCTCTTCTGTAGGTACAGATACGCAGTATTTT. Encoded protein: CASSLSSVGTDTQYF.

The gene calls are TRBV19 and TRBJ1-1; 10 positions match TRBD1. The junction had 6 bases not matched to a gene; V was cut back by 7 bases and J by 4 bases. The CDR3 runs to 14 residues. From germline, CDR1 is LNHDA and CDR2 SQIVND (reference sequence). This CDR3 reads CASTQDRGPTEAFF. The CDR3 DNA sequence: TGTGCCAGTACCCAAGACAGGGGGCCCACTGAAGCTTTCTTT.

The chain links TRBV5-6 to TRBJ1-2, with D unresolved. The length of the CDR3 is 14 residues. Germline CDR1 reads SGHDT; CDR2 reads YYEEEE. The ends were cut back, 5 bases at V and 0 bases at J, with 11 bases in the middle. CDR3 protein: CASSFERSNYGYTF. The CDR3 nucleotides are TGTGCCAGCAGTTTTGAGAGATCTAACTATGGCTACACCTTC.

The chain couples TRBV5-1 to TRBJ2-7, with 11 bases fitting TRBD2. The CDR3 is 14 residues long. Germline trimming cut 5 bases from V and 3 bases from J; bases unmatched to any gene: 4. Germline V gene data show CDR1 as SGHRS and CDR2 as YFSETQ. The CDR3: CASRSGTSGYEQYF. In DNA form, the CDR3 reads TGCGCCAGCAGATCCGGGACTAGCGGCTACGAGCAGTACTTC.

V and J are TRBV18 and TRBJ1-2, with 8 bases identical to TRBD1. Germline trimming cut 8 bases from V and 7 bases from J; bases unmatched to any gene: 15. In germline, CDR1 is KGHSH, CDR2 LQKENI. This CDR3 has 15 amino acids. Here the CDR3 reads CASRKFGQGRTGYTF. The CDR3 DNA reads TGTGCCAGCCGCAAGTTTGGACAGGGTCGAACTGGCTACACCTTC.

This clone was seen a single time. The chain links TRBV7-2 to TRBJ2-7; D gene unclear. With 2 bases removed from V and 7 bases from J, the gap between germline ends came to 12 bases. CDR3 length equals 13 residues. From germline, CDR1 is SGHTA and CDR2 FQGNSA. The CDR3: CASSLFSFGEQYF. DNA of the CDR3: TGTGCCAGCAGCTTATTCTCCTTCGGGGAGCAGTACTTC.

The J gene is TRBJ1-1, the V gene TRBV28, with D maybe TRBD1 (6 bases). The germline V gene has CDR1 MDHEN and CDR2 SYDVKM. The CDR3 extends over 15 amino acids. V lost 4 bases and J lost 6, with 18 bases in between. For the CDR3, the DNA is TGTGCCAGCAGTTCAAGGACAGATCCCAGATCTGAAGCTTTCTTT. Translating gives CASSSRTDPRSEAFF.

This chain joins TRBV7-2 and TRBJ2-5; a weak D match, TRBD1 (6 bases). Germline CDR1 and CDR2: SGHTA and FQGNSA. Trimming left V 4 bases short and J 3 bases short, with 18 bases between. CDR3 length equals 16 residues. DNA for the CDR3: TGTGCCAGCAGCTCCTCAACAGGGTTTGGAGAAGAGACCCAGTACTTC. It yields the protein CASSSSTGFGEETQYF.

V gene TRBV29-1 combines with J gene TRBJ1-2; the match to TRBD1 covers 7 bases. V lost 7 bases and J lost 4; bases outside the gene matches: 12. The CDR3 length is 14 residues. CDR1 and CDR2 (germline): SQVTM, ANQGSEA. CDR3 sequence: CSAREGQARYGYTF. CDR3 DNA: TGCAGCGCCAGGGAAGGACAGGCCCGCTATGGCTACACCTTC.

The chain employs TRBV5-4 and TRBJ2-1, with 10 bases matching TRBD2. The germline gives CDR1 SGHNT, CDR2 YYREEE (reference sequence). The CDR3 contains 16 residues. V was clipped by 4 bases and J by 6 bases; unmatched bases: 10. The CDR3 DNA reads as TGTGCCAGCAGCCACGGGCGAGCGGGGGGGACCAATGAGCAGTTCTTC. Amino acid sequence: CASSHGRAGGTNEQFF.

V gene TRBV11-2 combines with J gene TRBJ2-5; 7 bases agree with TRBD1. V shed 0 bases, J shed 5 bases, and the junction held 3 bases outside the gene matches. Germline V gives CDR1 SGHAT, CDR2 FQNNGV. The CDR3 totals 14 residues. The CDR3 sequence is CASSLEGGVETQYF. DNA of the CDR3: TGTGCCAGCAGCTTAGAAGGGGGCGTCGAGACCCAGTACTTC.